These 21 T cell receptor beta chains were sequenced from one sample in a study of OX40 agonist ivuxolimab in advanced cancers. Method: immunoSEQ multiplex PCR; TCRdb's copy keeps in-frame clones and lacks some. The sample consists of about 99,000 clones, approximately 94% of them appearing once. The sequencing used CD4+ or CD8+ T cells sorted from blood, collected in a trial of the OX40 agonist ivuxolimab. The receptors shown here come from an adult with an advanced solid tumor such as melanoma, head and neck, liver or kidney cancer.

The chain couples TRBV4-3 to TRBJ1-1; unclear D gene. CDR3 length equals 16 residues. Trimming left V 1 base short and J 1 base short, with 13 bases between. CDR1 and CDR2 (germline): LGHNA, YSLEER. CDR3 residues: CASSQGPGRGNTEAFF. CDR3 DNA: TGCGCCAGCAGCCAAGGCCCTGGACGGGGGAACACTGAAGCTTTCTTT.

The chain combines TRBV18 with TRBJ2-1; 7 bases map to TRBD1. The CDR3 contains 15 residues. Germline CDR1 is KGHSH and CDR2 is LQKENI. The junction had 8 bases not matched to a gene; V was cut back by 3 bases and J by 6 bases. The CDR3 DNA is TGTGCCAGCTCACCCGGTTGGGCAGGGGGCAATGAGCAGTTCTTC. Translated, it gives CASSPGWAGGNEQFF.

The chain couples TRBV4-1 to TRBJ2-5; D may match TRBD1 or TRBD2 (6 bases each). The CDR3 is 16 amino acids. The ends were cut back, 4 bases at V and 1 base at J, with 16 bases in the middle. Germline V gives CDR1 MGHRA, CDR2 YSYEKL. This CDR3 is CASSRTGWGVQETQYF. The CDR3 nucleotides are TGCGCCAGCAGCCGAACAGGGTGGGGGGTCCAAGAGACCCAGTACTTC.

To note about this clone: Germline is not matched at one junction end, which may reflect a read error. This chain connects TRBV7-3 to TRBJ2-3; no clear D gene. The CDR3 covers 13 residues. Germline V gene sequence: CDR1 SGHTA, CDR2 FQGTGA. CDR3 nucleotide sequence: TGTGCCAGCACCTTAGGGCTGGGAGATACGCAGTATTTT. Its protein product is CASTLGLGDTQYF. The whole variable domain, remainder taken from reference TRBV7-3 and TRBJ2-3, is GAGVSQTPSNKVTEKGKYVELRCDPISGHTALYWYRQSLGQGPEFLIYFQGTGAADDSGLPNDRFFAVRPEGSVSTLKIQRTERGDSAVYLCASTLGLGDTQYFGPGTRLTVL.

Details on this clone: This same CDR3 is encoded by further DNA sequences in the sample. V gene TRBV5-1 combines with J gene TRBJ1-6; TRBD1 is a possible D gene (6 bases). V lost 0 bases and J 9 bases, leaving 22 bases between the germline ends. This CDR3 is built from 18 residues. Germline CDR1 SGHRS, CDR2 YFSETQ. DNA for the CDR3: TGCGCCAGCAGCTTGGAGGGTTCGGGGGGGCGGTCGGTTTCACCCCTCCACTTT. It codes for CASSLEGSGGRSVSPLHF.

The chain employs TRBV5-6 and TRBJ2-3; either TRBD1 or TRBD2 may fit D (5 bases each). The V gene's germline CDR1 is SGHDT and CDR2 YYEEEE. Trimming removed 6 bases at V and 4 bases at J, with 15 bases between. This CDR3 comprises 14 residues. CDR3 loop: CASTLNRGPDTQYF. CDR3 DNA: TGTGCCAGCACCCTAAATCGGGGACCAGATACGCAGTATTTT.

The chain couples TRBV4-1 to TRBJ1-5; 8 nucleotides line up with TRBD1. The germline V gene encodes CDR1 MGHRA and CDR2 YSYEKL. The ends lost 2 bases at V and 2 bases at J; junction bases unmatched: 5. This CDR3 is built from 16 residues. The CDR3 protein is CASSQSGQGGNQPQHF. The CDR3 region has the DNA TGCGCCAGCAGCCAATCTGGACAGGGTGGCAATCAGCCCCAGCATTTT.

DNA for the CDR3: TGTGCCAGCCGGGACTACGAGCAGTACTTC. Amino acids: CASRDYEQYF. The rearrangement links TRBV7-2 to TRBJ2-7; D may be TRBD2 (5 bases). The CDR3 covers 10 residues. Trimming removed 8 bases at V and 3 bases at J, with 5 bases between. CDR1 and CDR2 (germline): SGHTA, FQGNSA.

The chain links TRBV4-3 to TRBJ1-1; D is unresolved. With 4 bases removed from V and 6 bases from J, the gap between germline ends came to 15 bases. This CDR3 contains 14 residues. CDR1 and CDR2 from the germline V gene are LGHNA and YSLEER. CDR3 loop: CASSPSVPWAEAFF. The CDR3 region has the DNA TGCGCCAGCAGCCCATCTGTTCCATGGGCTGAAGCTTTCTTT.

The chain joins TRBV6-5 to TRBJ1-5; 7 bases agree with TRBD1. Looked up from germline, CDR1 is MNHEY and CDR2 is SVGAGI. The CDR3 runs 15 residues. V was pared by 4 bases and J by 4 bases, with 7 bases of the junction left unmatched. CDR3 DNA: TGTGCCAGCAGTTTCAACGGGGGACAGAATCAGCCCCAGCATTTT. Amino acid sequence: CASSFNGGQNQPQHF.

The chain employs TRBV14 and TRBJ1-4; 8 bases match TRBD1. The CDR3 is 16 amino acids. J was trimmed by 8 bases and V by 1 base; bases with no gene match: 9. Germline-derived CDR1 and CDR2 are SGHDN and FVKESK. DNA of the CDR3: TGTGCCAGCAGCCAAGGGATGACAGGGGTCAACGAAAAACTGTTTTTT. Its protein product is CASSQGMTGVNEKLFF.

The V call is TRBV7-8, the J call TRBJ2-2; a weak D match, TRBD2 (5 bases). V was shortened by 5 bases and J by 3 bases, with 16 bases between the two germline ends. Germline lookup yields CDR1 SGHVS and CDR2 FQNEAQ. The CDR3 runs to 16 residues. The CDR3 spells CASSPVRGFDTGELFF. DNA of the CDR3: TGTGCCAGCAGCCCCGTCCGGGGTTTCGACACCGGGGAGCTGTTTTTT.

This clone was seen once. The J gene is TRBJ1-2, the V gene TRBV6-6; D perhaps matches TRBD1 (5 bases). The CDR3 has 15 residues. V lost 0 bases and J lost 7, with 15 bases in between. Germline V gene sequence: CDR1 MNHNY, CDR2 SVGAGI (reference sequence). In nucleotides, the CDR3 is TGTGCCAGCAGTTACTCGGGCGGGGCAGGGTTTGGCTACACCTTC. Translation: CASSYSGGAGFGYTF.

The chain has TRBV6-5 and TRBJ1-1; perhaps TRBD1 as D (6 bases). With 5 bases removed from V and 0 bases from J, the gap between germline ends came to 10 bases. Germline V lookup: CDR1 MNHEY, CDR2 SVGAGI. The CDR3 contains 14 residues. Written as DNA, the CDR3 is TGTGCCAGCAGTCAGCAGGGGATGAACACTGAAGCTTTCTTT. Amino acid sequence: CASSQQGMNTEAFF.

As regards this clone: Compared with germline, one end of the junction differs, possibly owing to a read error. This chain links TRBV28 with TRBJ2-3; 8 nucleotides line up with TRBD2. CDR3 size: 16 residues. Looked up from germline, CDR1 is MDHEN and CDR2 is SYDVKM. The CDR3 coding sequence is TGTGCCAGCAGTTTAAGCGGGAGTGGGCCCGCAAAAAGGGAGGGTTTT. It specifies CASSLSGSGPAKREGF.

The J gene is TRBJ2-2, the V gene TRBV18; 14 bases fit TRBD2. The CDR3 runs 16 residues. V shed 3 bases and J 7 bases; nucleotides not matched to a gene: 4. CDR1 and CDR2 from the germline V gene are KGHSH and LQKENI. CDR3 amino acids: CASSPSGTSGSGELFF. The CDR3, as DNA: TGTGCCAGCTCACCGTCCGGGACTAGCGGGAGCGGGGAGCTGTTTTTT.

The chain couples TRBV28 to TRBJ2-1; 7 bases fit TRBD2. Trimming at V came to 8 bases and at J to 8 bases, leaving 15 bases not matched to a gene. Germline-derived CDR1 and CDR2 are MDHEN and SYDVKM. The length of the CDR3 is 15 residues. The chain's CDR3 is CASGGRGVISDEQFF. CDR3 in DNA: TGTGCCAGCGGAGGGAGGGGCGTGATCAGCGATGAGCAGTTCTTC.

The chain combines TRBV7-9 with TRBJ2-7, with 9 bases fitting TRBD2. The ends lost 6 bases at V and 4 bases at J; junction bases unmatched: 10. The CDR3 covers 15 residues. Germline V gives CDR1 SEHNR, CDR2 FQNEAQ (reference sequence). CDR3 sequence (DNA): TGTGCCAGCAGTTCAATAGCGGGAGTTGCTTACGAGCAGTACTTC. Translated: CASSSIAGVAYEQYF.

V and J are TRBV9 and TRBJ1-2; D gene unclear. Trimming cost V 0 bases and J 4 bases, with 7 bases left between them. The CDR3 has 13 residues. Germline CDR1 reads SGDLS; CDR2 reads YYNGEE. The CDR3 region has the DNA TGTGCCAGCAGCGTAGAATCCGTCTATGGCTACACCTTC. Protein sequence: CASSVESVYGYTF.

A single count supports this clone. The chain couples TRBV7-2 to TRBJ1-1; D perhaps matches TRBD1 (5 bases). The germline CDR1 and CDR2 sequences are SGHTA and FQGNSA. This CDR3 contains 14 residues. Trimming stripped 5 bases from V and 5 bases from J, with 15 bases between. CDR3 coding DNA: TGTGCCAGCAGCCGGGACTTCTCTGGGACTGAAGCTTTCTTT. It specifies CASSRDFSGTEAFF.

The chain links TRBV5-6 to TRBJ1-4; 7 bases align to TRBD1. The CDR3 has 16 amino acids. Unmatched junction bases numbered 9, after V lost 0 bases and J lost 7 bases. The V gene's germline CDR1 is SGHDT and CDR2 YYEEEE. The CDR3 DNA is TGTGCCAGCAGCTTGGTTACAGGGGATCGCGGTGAAAAACTGTTTTTT. This translates into CASSLVTGDRGEKLFF.